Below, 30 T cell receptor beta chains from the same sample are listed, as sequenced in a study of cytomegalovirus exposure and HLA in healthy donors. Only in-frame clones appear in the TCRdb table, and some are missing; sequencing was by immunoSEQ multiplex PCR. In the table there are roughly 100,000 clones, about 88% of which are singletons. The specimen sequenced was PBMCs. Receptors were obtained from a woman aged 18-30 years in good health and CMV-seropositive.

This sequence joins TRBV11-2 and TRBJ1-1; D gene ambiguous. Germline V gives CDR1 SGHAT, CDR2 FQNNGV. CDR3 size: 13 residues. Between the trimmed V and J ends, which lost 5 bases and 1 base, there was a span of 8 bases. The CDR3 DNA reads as TGTGCCAGCAGCCCCACATGGAACACTGAAGCTTTCTTT. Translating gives CASSPTWNTEAFF.

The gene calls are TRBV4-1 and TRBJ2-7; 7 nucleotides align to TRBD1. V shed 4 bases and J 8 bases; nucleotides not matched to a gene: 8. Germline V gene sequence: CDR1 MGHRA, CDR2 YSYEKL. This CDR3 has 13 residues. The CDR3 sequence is CASSRTGTEQQYF. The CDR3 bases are TGCGCCAGCAGCCGCACGGGGACAGAGCAGCAGTACTTC.

DNA of the CDR3: TGTGCCAGCAACGGACAGGAGAATCAGCCCCAGCATTTT. It encodes CASNGQENQPQHF. The chain is built from TRBV6-6 and TRBJ1-5, with 7 bases aligning to TRBD1. The ends lost 7 bases at V and 4 bases at J; junction bases unmatched: 4. The germline CDR1 and CDR2 sequences are MNHNY and SVGAGI (reference sequence). This CDR3 has 13 amino acids.

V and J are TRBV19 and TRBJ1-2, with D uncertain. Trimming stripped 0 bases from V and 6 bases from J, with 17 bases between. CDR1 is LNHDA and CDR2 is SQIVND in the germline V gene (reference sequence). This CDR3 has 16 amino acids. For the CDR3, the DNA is TGTGCCAGTAGTATAGATCCCGGGTCCAGAGCTGATGGCTACACCTTC. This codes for CASSIDPGSRADGYTF.

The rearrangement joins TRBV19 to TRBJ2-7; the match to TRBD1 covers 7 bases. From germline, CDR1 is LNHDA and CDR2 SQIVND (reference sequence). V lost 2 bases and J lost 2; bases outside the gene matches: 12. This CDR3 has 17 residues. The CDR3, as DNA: TGTGCCAGTAGTATATGCGTGACAGGGAAGCCAGCCTACGAGCAGTACGTC. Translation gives CASSICVTGKPAYEQYV.

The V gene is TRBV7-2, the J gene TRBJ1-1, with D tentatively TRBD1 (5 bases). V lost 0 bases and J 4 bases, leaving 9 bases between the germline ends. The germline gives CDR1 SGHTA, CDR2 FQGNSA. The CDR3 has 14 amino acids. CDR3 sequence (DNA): TGTGCCAGCAGCTTAGCGCAGGGCGGCACTGAAGCTTTCTTT. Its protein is CASSLAQGGTEAFF.

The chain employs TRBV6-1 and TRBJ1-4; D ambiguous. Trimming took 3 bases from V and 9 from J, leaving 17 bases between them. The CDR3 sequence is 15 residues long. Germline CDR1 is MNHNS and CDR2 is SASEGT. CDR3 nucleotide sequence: TGTGCCAGCAGTGACGGGCGGGTGGAGATGCAAAAACTGTTTTTT. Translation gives CASSDGRVEMQKLFF.

The CDR3, as DNA: TGCGCCAGCAGCCAAAACGGAGACTATGGCTACACCTTC. Protein sequence: CASSQNGDYGYTF. This chain links TRBV4-1 with TRBJ1-2; D is unclear. CDR3 length: 13 residues. CDR1 MGHRA and CDR2 YSYEKL come from the germline V gene. V shed 2 bases and J shed 3 bases, with 7 bases lying between them.

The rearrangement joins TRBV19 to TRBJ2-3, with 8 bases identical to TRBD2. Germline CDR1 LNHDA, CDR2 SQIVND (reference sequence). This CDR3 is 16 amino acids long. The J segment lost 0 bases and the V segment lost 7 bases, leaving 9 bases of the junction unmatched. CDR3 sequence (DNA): TGTGCCAGTACACAATACGGGGGGGGCAGCACAGATACGCAGTATTTT. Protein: CASTQYGGGSTDTQYF.

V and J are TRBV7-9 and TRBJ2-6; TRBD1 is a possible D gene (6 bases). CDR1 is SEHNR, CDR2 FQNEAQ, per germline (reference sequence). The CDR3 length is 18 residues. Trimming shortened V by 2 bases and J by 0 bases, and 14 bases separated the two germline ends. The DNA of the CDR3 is TGTGCCAGCAGCTTAACAGGGAGTGAATCCTCTGGGGCCAACGTCCTGACTTTC. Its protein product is CASSLTGSESSGANVLTF.

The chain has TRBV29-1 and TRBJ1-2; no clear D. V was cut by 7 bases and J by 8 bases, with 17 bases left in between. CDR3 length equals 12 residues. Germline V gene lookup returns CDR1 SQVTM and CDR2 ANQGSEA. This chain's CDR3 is CSGSSGTGGYTF. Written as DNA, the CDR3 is TGCAGCGGTAGCAGCGGAACCGGCGGCTACACCTTC. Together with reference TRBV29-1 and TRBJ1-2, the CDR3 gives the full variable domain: SAVISQKPSRDICQRGTSLTIQCQVDSQVTMMFWYRQQPGQSLTLIATANQGSEATYESGFVIDKFPISRPNLTFSTLTVSNMSPEDSSIYLCSGSSGTGGYTFGSGTRLTVV.

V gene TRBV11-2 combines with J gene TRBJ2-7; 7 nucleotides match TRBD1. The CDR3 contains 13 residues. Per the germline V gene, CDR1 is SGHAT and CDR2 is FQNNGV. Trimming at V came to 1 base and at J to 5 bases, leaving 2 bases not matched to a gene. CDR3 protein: CASSLAGGDEQYV. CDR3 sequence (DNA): TGTGCCAGCAGCTTAGCAGGGGGAGACGAGCAGTACGTC.

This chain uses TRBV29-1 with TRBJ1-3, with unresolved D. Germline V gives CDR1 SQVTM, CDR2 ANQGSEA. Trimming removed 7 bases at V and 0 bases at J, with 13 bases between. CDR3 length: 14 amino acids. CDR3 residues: CSASGSSSGNTIYF. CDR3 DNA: TGCAGCGCCTCAGGCTCGAGCTCTGGAAACACCATATATTTT.

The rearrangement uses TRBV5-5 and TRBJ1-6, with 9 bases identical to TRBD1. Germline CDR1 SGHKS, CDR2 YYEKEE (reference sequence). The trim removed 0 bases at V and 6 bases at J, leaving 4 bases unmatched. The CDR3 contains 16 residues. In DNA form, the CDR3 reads TGTGCCAGCAGCTTGGCGGGACAGGGTTTTAATTCACCCCTCCACTTT. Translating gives CASSLAGQGFNSPLHF. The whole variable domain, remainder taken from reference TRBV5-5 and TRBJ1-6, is DAGVTQSPTHLIKTRGQQVTLRCSPISGHKSVSWYQQVLGQGPQFIFQYYEKEERGRGNFPDRFSARQFPNYSSELNVNALLLGDSALYLCASSLAGQGFNSPLHFGNGTRLTVT.

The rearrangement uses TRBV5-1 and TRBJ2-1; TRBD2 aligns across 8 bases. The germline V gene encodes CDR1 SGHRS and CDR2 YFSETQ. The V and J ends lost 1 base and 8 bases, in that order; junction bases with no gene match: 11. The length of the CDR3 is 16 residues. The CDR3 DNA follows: TGCGCCAGCAGCTTGATCAGGTTAGCGGGGAACCATGAGCAGTTCTTC. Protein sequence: CASSLIRLAGNHEQFF.

DNA of the CDR3: TGCAGCGTTGTTAAGGTCAGCCGGGTTAGGTACAATGAGCAGTTCTTC. It yields the protein CSVVKVSRVRYNEQFF. This chain uses TRBV29-1 with TRBJ2-1, with D unresolved. Germline-derived CDR1 and CDR2 are SQVTM and ANQGSEA. Between the trimmed V and J ends, which lost 4 bases and 4 bases, there was a span of 20 bases. The length of the CDR3 is 16 residues.

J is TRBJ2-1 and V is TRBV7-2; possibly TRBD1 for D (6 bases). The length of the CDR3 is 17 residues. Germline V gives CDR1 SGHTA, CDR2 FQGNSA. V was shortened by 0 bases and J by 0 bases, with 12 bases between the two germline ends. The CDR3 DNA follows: TGTGCCAGCAGCTTAGCAGTTAGGACAGTCTCCTACAATGAGCAGTTCTTC. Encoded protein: CASSLAVRTVSYNEQFF.

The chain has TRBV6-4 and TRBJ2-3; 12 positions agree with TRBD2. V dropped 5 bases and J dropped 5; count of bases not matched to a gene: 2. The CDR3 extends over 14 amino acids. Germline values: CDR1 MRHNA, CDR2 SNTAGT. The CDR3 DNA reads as TGTGCCAGCAGTCGGACTAGCGGGGAAGATACGCAGTATTTT. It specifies CASSRTSGEDTQYF.

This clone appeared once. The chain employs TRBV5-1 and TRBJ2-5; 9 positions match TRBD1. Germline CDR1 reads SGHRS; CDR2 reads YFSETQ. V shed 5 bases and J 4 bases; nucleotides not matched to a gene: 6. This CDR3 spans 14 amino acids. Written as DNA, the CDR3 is TGCGCCAGCAGGAACAGGGGGCGTCCAGAGACCCAGTACTTC. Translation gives CASRNRGRPETQYF.

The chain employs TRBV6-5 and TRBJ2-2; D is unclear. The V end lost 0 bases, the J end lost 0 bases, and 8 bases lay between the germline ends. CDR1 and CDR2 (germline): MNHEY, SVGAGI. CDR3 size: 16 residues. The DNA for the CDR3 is TGTGCCAGCAGTTACTCGCCAGGTTCGAACACCGGGGAGCTGTTTTTT. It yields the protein CASSYSPGSNTGELFF.

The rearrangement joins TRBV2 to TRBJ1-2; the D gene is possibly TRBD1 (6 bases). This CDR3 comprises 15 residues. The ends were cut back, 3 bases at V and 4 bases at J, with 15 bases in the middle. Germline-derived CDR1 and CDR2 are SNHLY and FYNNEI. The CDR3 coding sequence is TGTGCCAGCAGTGACGAAGGGGGATGGGGCTATGGCTACACCTTC. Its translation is CASSDEGGWGYGYTF. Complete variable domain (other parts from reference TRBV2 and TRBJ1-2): EPEVTQTPSHQVTQMGQEVILRCVPISNHLYFYWYRQILGQKVEFLVSFYNNEISEKSEIFDDQFSVERPDGSNFTLKIRSTKLEDSAMYFCASSDEGGWGYGYTFGSGTRLTVV.

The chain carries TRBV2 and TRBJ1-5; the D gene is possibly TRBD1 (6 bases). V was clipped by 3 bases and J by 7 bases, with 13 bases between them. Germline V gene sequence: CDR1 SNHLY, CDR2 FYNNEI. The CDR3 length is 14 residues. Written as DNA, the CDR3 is TGTGCCAGCAGTGATTCCCAGGGGCGGCAGCCCCAGCATTTT. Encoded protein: CASSDSQGRQPQHF.

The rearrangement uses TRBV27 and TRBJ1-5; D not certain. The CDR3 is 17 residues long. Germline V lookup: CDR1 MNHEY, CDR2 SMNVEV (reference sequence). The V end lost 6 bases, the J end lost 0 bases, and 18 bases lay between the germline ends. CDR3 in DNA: TGTGCCAGCAGGCCAGGCCCGCCAAGTTATAGCAATCAGCCCCAGCATTTT. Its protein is CASRPGPPSYSNQPQHF.

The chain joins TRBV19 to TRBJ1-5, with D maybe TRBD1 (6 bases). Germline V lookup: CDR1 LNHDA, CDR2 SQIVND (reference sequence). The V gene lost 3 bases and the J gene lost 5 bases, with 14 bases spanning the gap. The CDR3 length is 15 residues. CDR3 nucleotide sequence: TGTGCCAGTAGTATCTCGACAGGCAATTATCAGCCCCAGCATTTT. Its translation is CASSISTGNYQPQHF. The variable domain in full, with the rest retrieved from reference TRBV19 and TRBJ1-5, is DGGITQSPKYLFRKEGQNVTLSCEQNLNHDAMYWYRQDPGQGLRLIYYSQIVNDFQKGDIAEGYSVSREKKESFPLTVTSAQKNPTAFYLCASSISTGNYQPQHFGDGTRLSIL.

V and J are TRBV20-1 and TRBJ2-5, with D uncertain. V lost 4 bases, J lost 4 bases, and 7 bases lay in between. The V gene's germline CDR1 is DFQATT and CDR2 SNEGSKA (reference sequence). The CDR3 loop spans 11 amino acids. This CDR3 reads CSAKRRETQYF. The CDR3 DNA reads TGCAGTGCTAAGAGGCGAGAGACCCAGTACTTC.

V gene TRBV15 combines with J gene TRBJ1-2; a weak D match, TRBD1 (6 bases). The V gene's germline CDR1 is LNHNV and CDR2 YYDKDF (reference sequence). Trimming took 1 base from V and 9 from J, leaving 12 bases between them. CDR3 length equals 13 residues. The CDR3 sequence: CATSRVGQGSYTF. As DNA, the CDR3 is TGTGCCACCAGCAGAGTTGGGCAGGGGAGCTACACCTTC.

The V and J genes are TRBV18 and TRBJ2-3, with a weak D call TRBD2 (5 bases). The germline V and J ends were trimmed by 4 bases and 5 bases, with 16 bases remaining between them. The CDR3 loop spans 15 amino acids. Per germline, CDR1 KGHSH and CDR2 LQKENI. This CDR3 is CASSRADLAKDTQYF. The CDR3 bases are TGTGCCAGCTCACGAGCGGACTTAGCAAAAGATACGCAGTATTTT.

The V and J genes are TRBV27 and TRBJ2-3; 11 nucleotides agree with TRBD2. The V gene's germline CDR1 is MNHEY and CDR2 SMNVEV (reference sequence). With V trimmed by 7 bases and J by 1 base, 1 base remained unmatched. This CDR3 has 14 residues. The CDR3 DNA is TGTGCCAGCAAGACTAGCGGGGGCACAGATACGCAGTATTTT. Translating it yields CASKTSGGTDTQYF.

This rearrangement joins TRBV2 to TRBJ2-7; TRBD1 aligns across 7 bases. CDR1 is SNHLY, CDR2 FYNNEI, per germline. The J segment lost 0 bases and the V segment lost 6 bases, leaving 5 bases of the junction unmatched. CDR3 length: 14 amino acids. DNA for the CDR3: TGTGCCAGCAGCCCGGACAGGAGCTCCTACGAGCAGTACGTC. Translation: CASSPDRSSYEQYV.

The CDR3 sequence: CASSLGASGVAETQYF. In DNA form, the CDR3 reads TGTGCCAGCAGCTTAGGGGCTAGCGGGGTGGCAGAGACCCAGTACTTC. This chain links TRBV7-9 with TRBJ2-5; the match to TRBD2 covers 9 bases. Per the germline V gene, CDR1 is SEHNR and CDR2 is FQNEAQ (reference sequence). The V segment lost 1 base and the J segment 4 bases; nucleotides outside the gene matches: 7. The length of the CDR3 is 16 residues.